The entry below gives a single T cell receptor beta chain sequence along with its context. The clone's antigen remains unknown. The record has no base qualities; no much larger clone is one base away. The method was 5' RACE. The sequencing machine was an Illumina HiSeq 2500. A second PCR of about 6 to 11 cycles was performed with a sample-barcoded 5' primer and a J-beta primer mix. A unique molecular identifier was introduced onto each TCR beta cDNA molecule by a template-switch 5' adaptor carrying 12 random nucleotides. At least 2.5 million CDR3-containing paired-end reads were obtained from each sample. The Mint cDNA synthesis kit, primed by a TRBC-specific oligonucleotide, was used to synthesize first-strand cDNA from all RNA. All cDNA was treated with uracil-DNA glycosylase and then went through a first 18-cycle PCR with the universal primers M1SS and BC2_uni_R. The authors processed their data as follows. Normalization of each sample was performed by random selection of 1 million high-quality reads, each carrying a distinct molecular identifier. Reads sharing molecular identifiers were discarded rather than binned into consensus sequences. MiTCR, with a Q25 quality threshold and the strictest error-elimination algorithm, was used for CDR3 identification, clonotype clustering and error correction. Lower-bound total TCR beta diversity was estimated with a nonparametric unseen species model using Euler transformation. The public sequencing data were trimmed at Q25 with fastp and processed into clonotypes with MiXCR by TCRdb, which kept only in-frame beta chains. Every distinct CDR3 protein forms one entry, paired with its most common genes and DNA. The V and J calls here are based on TCRdb, not the publication. Across this sample there are about 1.5 million distinct CDR3 sequences, with about 43% seen only once. Of the sample, 6.5% to 10% is held by the ten largest clones.

The data are from a study of blood T cells in healthy people across ages (dated by TCRdb to the mid-2010s). In terms of the full investigation: Template switching captured roughly one uniquely barcoded TCR beta cDNA molecule per two T cells in model experiments. Using deep sequencing normalized with unique cDNA molecular identifiers, the study measured how TCR beta repertoire diversity changes with age. The donors were divided into four age groups: young (average around 16 years), middle-aged (about 39), aged (under 70) and long-lived (roughly 86). To avoid experimental bias, donors of different ages were distributed randomly across sequencing lanes. Using the same blood draw, the study looked at two additional independent replicas of 1 million unique cDNA reads for two donors, one aged 18 to 30 and the other aged 80 or older.

From its cysteine to its phenylalanine, the CDR3 spans 17 amino acids. Kept here is only the CDR3 DNA, which spans 51 bases and is read in frame from base 1. V ends up 5 bases short and J 8 bases short, with an unmatched junction base count of 13. The germline V gene supplies CDR1 SGHAT and CDR2 FQNNGV. The study at large found these results: Compared with the aged group, the long-lived group had more naive CD4+ T cells, fewer expanded clones and increased TCR diversity, suggesting age selection. Because donor CMV infection status was unknown, age-related changes in expanded clonotypes were potentially confounded. There was a strong correlation between observed TCR beta diversity and the percentage of naive T cells measured by flow cytometry. Observed TCR beta diversity per million T cells fell roughly linearly with age, and a significant reduction was already apparent by age around 39. Since profiling was done on bulk unsorted PBMCs, naive and antigen-experienced compartments could not be conclusively compared. Total diversity estimates from one million sequenced T cells were considered lower bounds and underestimates.

The roughly 38 donors, aged roughly 6 to 90 years, were systemically healthy Caucasian individuals from Russia. Around 10 milliliters of peripheral blood were drawn from each donor into EDTA-treated Vacutainer tubes. Ficoll-Paque density-gradient centrifugation was used to isolate PBMCs, with at least 7 million per sample. Total RNA, at least 6 micrograms per sample, was extracted from PBMCs with Trizol reagent. For every donor, an aliquot of PBMCs went through flow cytometry to measure the percentages of naive CD45RAhigh/CD27high T cells. The V and J segments used are TRBV11-2 and TRBJ2-1; the central 12 bases match TRBD2. The TCR sequence derives from a woman under 30 in good health. The material sequenced was blood. The nucleotide sequence reads as follows: TGTGCCAGCAGCCGAAGGACTAGCGGGGCGGCTTGGGATGAGCAGTTCTTC. This gives the protein CASSRRTSGAAWDEQFF. Reference TRBV11-2 and TRBJ2-1 proteins supply the regions before and after the CDR3; the full variable domain is: EAGVAQSPRYKIIEKRQSVAFWCNPISGHATLYWYQQILGQGPKLLIQFQNNGVVDDSQLPKDRFSAERLKGVDSTLKIQPAKLEDSAVYLCASSRRTSGAAWDEQFFGPGTRLTVL.